Listed below are T cell receptor beta chains from one sample, sequenced in a study of PD-1 blockade in classical Hodgkin lymphoma. The data were produced by immunoSEQ multiplex PCR, yet TCRdb's version contains in-frame clones alone and is incomplete. Here the sample spans about 20,000 clones, approximately 76% being singletons. Source: peripheral blood mononuclear cells (PBMCs), taken before the fourth cycle of nivolumab. The receptors were sampled from a human donor with classical Hodgkin lymphoma. The CDR3 runs from the conserved cysteine through the conserved F or W. A D gene is named only where the DNA matches it firmly. Clone size appears in some rows only: once, few, many, or a class for an expanded clone.

>NA|TRBJ2-2|12|few|TRBV30
TGTGCCTGGAGTCCGGGACCCGGGGAGCTGTTTTTT
CAWSPGPGELFF
>TRBD1|TRBJ1-5|16|NA|TRBV19
TGCGCCAGTAGGGTAACGGACAGGGGCCCAAATCAGCCCCAGCATTTT
CASRVTDRGPNQPQHF
>NA|TRBJ2-7|14|few|TRBV19
TGTGCCAGTACGAGCGGCCAGGGGAAGAACGAGCAGTACTTC
CASTSGQGKNEQYF
>TRBD2|TRBJ2-7|15|NA|TRBV5-1
TGCGCCAGCAGCTTGGTTCTAGCGGACACCTACGAGCAGTACTTC
CASSLVLADTYEQYF
>NA|TRBJ1-5|16|few|TRBV2
TGTGCCAGCAGTGAGAGCCCCAGGAATAGCAATCAGCCCCAGCATTTT
CASSESPRNSNQPQHF
>TRBD2|TRBJ2-1|15|NA|TRBV6-5
TGTGCCAGCAGTTACAGCCTAGCGGGAAAAAATGAGCAGTTCTTC
CASSYSLAGKNEQFF
>TRBD2|TRBJ2-3|18|NA|TRBV7-2
TGTGCCAGCAGCCTAAGGGCTAGCGGGGGGACTAGCACAGATACGCAGTATTTT
CASSLRASGGTSTDTQYF
>TRBD1|TRBJ1-6|15|few|TRBV10-3
TGTGCCATCAGTGAGTCGGGAAGGGGGCAGTCACCCCTCCACTTT
CAISESGRGQSPLHF
>NA|TRBJ1-1|15|few|TRBV5-1
TGCGCCAGCAGCTTGGAATCCGGGGTCGGGACTGAAGCTTTCTTT
CASSLESGVGTEAFF
>NA|TRBJ1-2|12|NA|TRBV5-1
TGCGCCAGCAGCTTGGTAGGGGATGGCTACACCTTC
CASSLVGDGYTF
>NA|TRBJ1-5|15|large|TRBV5-1
TGCGCCAGCAGCTTGGTGGGAGGGTCGAATCAGCCCCAGCATTTT
CASSLVGGSNQPQHF
>NA|TRBJ2-5|12|NA|TRBV5-5
TGTGCCAGCAGCCTAGCCAAAGAGACCCAGTACTTC
CASSLAKETQYF
>NA|TRBJ1-1|15|NA|TRBV7-9
TGTGCCAGCAGCTTATCGGTCGCTGGGAACACTGAAGCTTTCTTT
CASSLSVAGNTEAFF
>TRBD1|TRBJ2-3|17|NA|TRBV2
TGTGCCAGCAGCCACAACCCGACAGGGCCCAGCACAGATACGCAGTATTTT
CASSHNPTGPSTDTQYF
>NA|TRBJ1-1|14|NA|TRBV9
TGTGCCAGCAGCGTAGAGGGCCCGAACACTGAAGCTTTCTTT
CASSVEGPNTEAFF
>NA|TRBJ1-5|13|NA|TRBV2
TGTGCCAGCAGTGAACGGGCAAACCAGCCCCAGCATTTT
CASSERANQPQHF
>NA|TRBJ1-2|12|NA|TRBV18
TGTGCCAGCTCACCCGGACAGTATGGCTACACCTTC
CASSPGQYGYTF
>NA|TRBJ2-1|16|NA|TRBV7-2
TGTGCCAGCAGCTTAGCGGGGGGCAAGTCAGGGGATGAGCAGTTCTTC
CASSLAGGKSGDEQFF
>TRBD2|TRBJ2-3|15|NA|TRBV6-6
TGTGCCAGCAGTTACGAGCGGGAGTCTATTGATACGCAGTATTTT
CASSYERESIDTQYF
>TRBD2|TRBJ2-5|15|NA|TRBV11-3
TGTGCCAGCAGCTTAGCGGGAGGCTCTCTAGAGACCCAGTACTTC
CASSLAGGSLETQYF
>TRBD1|TRBJ2-6|17|NA|TRBV11-3
TGTGCCAGCAGCGACCGGGACAGACACTCTGGGGCCAACGTCCTGACTTTC
CASSDRDRHSGANVLTF
>NA|TRBJ2-1|13|NA|TRBV6-5
TGTGCCAGCAGCCTCGATCGCTACAATGAGCAGTTCTTC
CASSLDRYNEQFF
>NA|TRBJ1-2|15|NA|TRBV19
TGTGCCAGTAGTCCCCGACGGGGGGATACCATAAACTACACCTTC
CASSPRRGDTINYTF
>NA|TRBJ2-3|13|NA|TRBV6-5
TGTGCATCGCAGGGGGGGGCTTCGGATACGCAGTATTTT
CASQGGASDTQYF
>TRBD1|TRBJ1-3|15|NA|TRBV2
TGTGCCAGCGGGGTGCGGTACAGGGGCGGAAACACCATATATTTT
CASGVRYRGGNTIYF
>NA|TRBJ1-1|14|NA|TRBV7-8
TGTGCCAGCAGCTTAGATCCCCCGAACACTGAAGCTTTCTTT
CASSLDPPNTEAFF
>TRBD1|TRBJ2-5|16|NA|TRBV5-1
TGCGCCAGCAGCCCCCGGGACAGGGGGCTGCGTGAGACCCAGTACTTC
CASSPRDRGLRETQYF
>TRBD2|TRBJ2-1|16|NA|TRBV4-1
TGCGCCAGCAGCCAAGAGACTAGCGGGGCCTACAATGAGCAGTTCTTC
CASSQETSGAYNEQFF
>NA|TRBJ1-2|13|few|TRBV11-3
TGTGCCAGCAGCTTCAGGGAGGGGTATGGCTACACCTTC
CASSFREGYGYTF
>NA|TRBJ2-3|14|NA|TRBV28
TGTGCCAGCGGTAGGCTGGGGGACACAGATACGCAGTATTTT
CASGRLGDTDTQYF
>TRBD2|TRBJ2-1|16|once|TRBV6-6
TGTGCCAGCGGCTTACTAGCGGGAAGATTCGGCAATGAGCAGTTCTTC
CASGLLAGRFGNEQFF
>NA|TRBJ1-1|12|NA|TRBV2
TGTGCCAGCGGAGGGGGGCGCTGGGAAGCTTTCTTT
CASGGGRWEAFF
>NA|TRBJ2-3|13|NA|TRBV9
TGTGCCAGCAGCGTAGTAATGGCAGATACGCAGTATTTT
CASSVVMADTQYF
>NA|TRBJ2-7|11|NA|TRBV12-5
TGTGCTAGTGGTTTTGCGTACGAGCAGTACTTC
CASGFAYEQYF
>NA|TRBJ2-6|16|medium-sized|TRBV7-8
TGTGCCAGCAGCTCCCGACGGAGCTCTGGGGCCAACGTCCTGACTTTC
CASSSRRSSGANVLTF
>TRBD2|TRBJ2-1|19|NA|TRBV7-2
TGTGCCAGCAGCCGGCAATATAGCGGGAGGGGGAGCTCCTACAATGAGCAGTTCTTC
CASSRQYSGRGSSYNEQFF
>TRBD2|TRBJ2-1|17|NA|TRBV7-3
TGTGCCAGCAGCTTAACCAGGGGACTAGCGGGAGGAGACGAGCAGTTCTTC
CASSLTRGLAGGDEQFF
>NA|TRBJ1-5|17|NA|TRBV19
TGTGCCAGTAGTATAGGACTGGGACGGTATAGCAATCAGCCCCAGCATTTT
CASSIGLGRYSNQPQHF
>TRBD1|TRBJ1-2|15|NA|TRBV19
TGTGCCAGTAGTATAGTCAGGGGGGCTAACTATGGCTACACCTTC
CASSIVRGANYGYTF
>TRBD1|TRBJ2-1|15|NA|TRBV19
TGTGCCAGTAGTAAGGGACAGGGGGGATACAATGAGCAGTTCTTC
CASSKGQGGYNEQFF
>TRBD2|TRBJ2-7|15|NA|TRBV7-9
TGTGCCAGCAGTTCGCCAGCGGGAGAGTTCTACGAGCAGTACTTC
CASSSPAGEFYEQYF
>TRBD2|TRBJ2-3|16|NA|TRBV5-8
TGTGCCAGCAGCTTGGGTTTGGGGCAGGGAGGGGATACGCAGTATTTT
CASSLGLGQGGDTQYF
>NA|TRBJ2-3|13|NA|TRBV6-5
TGTGCCAGCAGTTACAATGTGCGGAATACGCAGTATTTT
CASSYNVRNTQYF
>NA|TRBJ2-7|15|few|TRBV6-5
TGTGCCAGCAGTTACGGTGGGGGGCTAAACTACGAGCAGTACTTC
CASSYGGGLNYEQYF
>NA|TRBJ2-4|20|NA|TRBV19
TGTGCCAGTAGTATATCCGGAGGACAGTGGGGGGAATATGTCAAAAACATTCAGTACTTC
CASSISGGQWGEYVKNIQYF
>TRBD2|TRBJ2-3|15|NA|TRBV9
TGTGCCAGCAGCGTAACTAGCGGGAGCACAGATACGCAGTATTTT
CASSVTSGSTDTQYF
>TRBD2|TRBJ2-7|16|NA|TRBV6-5
TGTGCCAGCAGTTACTCGCACAGCGGGAGGGCCTGGGAGCAGTACTTC
CASSYSHSGRAWEQYF
>NA|TRBJ1-2|16|few|TRBV29-1
TGCAGCGTTGTGTTCCGAGATAGTTTCTGGGGCTATGGCTACACCTTC
CSVVFRDSFWGYGYTF
>TRBD1|TRBJ2-7|15|NA|TRBV6-6
TGTGCCAGCAGTCAACAGACAGGGGTCGGGGGCGAGCAGTACTTC
CASSQQTGVGGEQYF
>TRBD1|TRBJ2-7|14|NA|TRBV5-6
TGTGCCAGCAGCCGGGGACAGGGACCCTACGAGCAGTACTTC
CASSRGQGPYEQYF
>TRBD1|TRBJ2-5|15|NA|TRBV6-1
TGTGCCAGCAGTTCATACAGGGGGCTTTGGGAGACCCAGTACTTC
CASSSYRGLWETQYF
>TRBD1|TRBJ2-7|15|NA|TRBV6-6
TGTGCCAGCAGTTACTCGAGGGGGCAAACGGAGGAGCAGTACTTC
CASSYSRGQTEEQYF
>NA|TRBJ1-1|14|NA|TRBV30
TGTGCCTGGAGCCCCGGGAGACCGGGCACTGAAGCTTTCTTT
CAWSPGRPGTEAFF
>TRBD2|TRBJ2-3|14|NA|TRBV5-4
TGTGCCAGCAGCCCTCAGCGGGACACAGATACGCAGTATTTT
CASSPQRDTDTQYF
>NA|TRBJ2-7|14|NA|TRBV18
TGTGCCAGCTCACGACGGGACACCGAAGACGAGCAGTACTTC
CASSRRDTEDEQYF
>NA|TRBJ2-2|12|NA|TRBV5-1
TGCGCCAGCAGTTGGGGCACCGGGGAGCTGTTTTTT
CASSWGTGELFF
>TRBD2|TRBJ2-3|15|NA|TRBV29-1
TGCAGCGTTGACGACCGACTAGCGGCCACAGATACGCAGTATTTT
CSVDDRLAATDTQYF
>NA|TRBJ1-2|14|NA|TRBV15
TGTGCCACCAGCAGAGACGGCAGGGGCGTCGGCTACACCTTC
CATSRDGRGVGYTF
>NA|TRBJ2-3|13|once|TRBV6-5
TGTGCCAGCAGTTTTGGACCGAGGGATACGCAGTATTTT
CASSFGPRDTQYF